The 29 T cell receptor beta chains listed next were all sequenced from one sample in a study of cytomegalovirus exposure and HLA in healthy donors. Sequenced by immunoSEQ multiplex PCR; TCRdb stores in-frame clones only, minus some. The sample consists of 90,000 to 150,000 clones, around nine tenths of them appearing once. Sequenced material: PBMCs. The source of these receptors is a woman younger than 35 in good health and CMV-seropositive.

The chain uses TRBV15 and TRBJ2-3; weak D call: TRBD2 (6 bases). The germline V gene has CDR1 LNHNV and CDR2 YYDKDF (reference sequence). V was trimmed by 8 bases and J by 1 base, leaving 13 bases between them. The CDR3 is made up of 14 amino acids. CDR3 sequence: CATGQGGGTDTQYF. Written as DNA, the CDR3 is TGTGCCACCGGCCAGGGCGGGGGCACAGATACGCAGTATTTT.

The V and J genes are TRBV6-1 and TRBJ1-2; 7 nucleotides line up with TRBD1. This CDR3 has 15 residues. Losses at the gene ends were 6 bases for V and 4 bases for J; bases not matched to a gene: 11. Per the germline V gene, CDR1 is MNHNS and CDR2 is SASEGT. This CDR3 reads CASRPQGIESYGYTF. CDR3 bases: TGTGCCAGCAGGCCACAGGGGATAGAGAGCTATGGCTACACCTTC.

Worth noting for this clone: This sample includes further DNA sequences coding for the same CDR3. V gene TRBV6-1 combines with J gene TRBJ1-2; TRBD1 might be the D (5 bases). With 1 base removed from V and 2 bases from J, the gap between germline ends came to 8 bases. This CDR3 contains 14 residues. CDR1 is MNHNS and CDR2 is SASEGT in the germline V gene. CDR3 DNA: TGTGCCAGCAGTGAAGGGGGGGGGAACTATGGCTACACCTTC. Encoded protein: CASSEGGGNYGYTF.

The chain combines TRBV27 with TRBJ1-2; D unclear. The length of the CDR3 is 15 residues. V lost 4 bases, J lost 3 bases, and 15 bases lay in between. Germline V gene sequence: CDR1 MNHEY, CDR2 SMNVEV (reference sequence). The CDR3 region has the DNA TGTGCCAGCAGTTCCTACGGACTGTTAGACTATGGCTACACCTTC. Amino acids: CASSSYGLLDYGYTF.

This clone came up many times. The chain carries TRBV19 and TRBJ1-2, with 7 bases matching TRBD1. Per germline, CDR1 LNHDA and CDR2 SQIVND (reference sequence). The V and J ends lost 4 bases and 5 bases, in that order; junction bases with no gene match: 16. CDR3 length: 17 amino acids. In DNA form, the CDR3 reads TGTGCCAGTAGTACGTACCGGGACAGACTCCTTCTGTATGGCTACACCTTC. The encoded protein is CASSTYRDRLLLYGYTF.

The chain couples TRBV11-3 to TRBJ2-5; D might be TRBD2 (5 bases). CDR1 and CDR2 from the germline V gene are SGHNT and YENEEA. Trimming took off 4 bases at V and 9 bases at J, with 12 bases between the two ends. CDR3 size: 12 residues. CDR3 loop: CASSSRQEAQYF. The CDR3 nucleotides read TGTGCCAGCAGCTCGAGGCAGGAGGCCCAGTACTTC.

This clone has more than one count but fewer than ten. The V gene is TRBV5-5, the J gene TRBJ2-7; D remains ambiguous. This CDR3 has 11 amino acids. V was cut by 1 base and J by 4 bases, with 3 bases left in between. Germline CDR1 SGHKS, CDR2 YYEKEE (reference sequence). In nucleotides, the CDR3 is TGTGCCAGCAGCTTGCAGTACGAGCAGTACTTC. As protein: CASSLQYEQYF.

This clone was detected only a few times. The chain couples TRBV6-1 to TRBJ2-1; 7 bases are a match to TRBD2. CDR3 length equals 14 residues. The junction had 12 bases not matched to a gene; V was cut back by 6 bases and J by 10 bases. Germline V CDR1 and CDR2: MNHNS, SASEGT. CDR3 in DNA: TGTGCCAGCAGGCAGCTAGCGGCAATCACCGAGCAGTTCTTC. Its protein product is CASRQLAAITEQFF.

This clone was seen only once. The chain carries TRBV5-4 and TRBJ2-7, with TRBD2 identical over 9 bases. V gave up 0 bases and J gave up 6 bases; unmatched junction bases: 4. The CDR3 consists of 14 residues. Germline assignment: CDR1 SGHNT and CDR2 YYREEE (reference sequence). The CDR3 bases are TGTGCCAGCAGCTTGGAACTAGCGGGCGTCGAGCAGTACTTC. This codes for CASSLELAGVEQYF.

The count of this clone is one. CDR3 coding DNA: TGTGCCAGCAGCTTTACAGAAAACGAGCAGTACTTC. Its protein product is CASSFTENEQYF. The rearrangement links TRBV5-6 to TRBJ2-7; D uncertain. Germline CDR1 reads SGHDT; CDR2 reads YYEEEE. The CDR3 totals 12 residues. V shed 2 bases and J shed 5 bases, with 8 bases lying between them.

As to this clone: The sample holds other DNA sequences that translate to the same CDR3. This chain connects TRBV2 to TRBJ2-7; TRBD1 aligns across 10 bases. With 7 bases clipped from V and 1 base from J, the junction kept 4 bases outside the gene matches. CDR1 SNHLY and CDR2 FYNNEI come from the germline V gene. This CDR3 region has 14 residues. The CDR3 DNA reads as TGTGCCAGCACGCGGACAGGGGGATCCTACGAGCAGTACTTC. Amino acid sequence: CASTRTGGSYEQYF.

The rearrangement uses TRBV30 and TRBJ2-1; 15 bases align to TRBD2. The J segment lost 4 bases and the V segment lost 0 bases, leaving 7 bases of the junction unmatched. The CDR3 runs 18 residues. Germline V gives CDR1 GTSNPN, CDR2 SVGIG (reference sequence). CDR3 in amino acids: CAWSVYGTSGRRYNEQFF. The DNA for the CDR3 is TGTGCCTGGAGTGTATATGGGACTAGCGGGAGGAGGTACAATGAGCAGTTCTTC.

The chain uses TRBV5-1 and TRBJ2-7; the match to TRBD1 covers 7 bases. The CDR3 runs 16 residues. Unmatched junction bases numbered 11, after V lost 0 bases and J lost 5 bases. Germline V gene data show CDR1 as SGHRS and CDR2 as YFSETQ. As DNA, the CDR3 is TGCGCCAGCAGCTTGGTACAGACAGGGCTTTACGACGAGCAGTACTTC. Translating it yields CASSLVQTGLYDEQYF.

The sample holds a few counts of this clone. CDR3 sequence reads: CASMIPARAFF. The CDR3 DNA reads as TGTGCCAGTATGATCCCCGCCCGGGCTTTCTTT. This chain joins TRBV19 and TRBJ1-1, with D hard to call. Germline values: CDR1 LNHDA, CDR2 SQIVND (reference sequence). Trimming left V 7 bases short and J 11 bases short, with 14 bases between. This CDR3 is 11 amino acids long.

The CDR3 bases are TGCGCCAGCAGCTTGACGGTAGCCTACGAGCAGTACTTC. It is translated as CASSLTVAYEQYF. V usage is TRBV5-1 and J usage is TRBJ2-7, with D unresolved. Germline CDR1 reads SGHRS; CDR2 reads YFSETQ. The germline V and J ends were trimmed by 1 base and 2 bases, with 7 bases remaining between them. This CDR3 is 13 amino acids long.

This CDR3 is CAWSVERGGGYEQYF. CDR3 DNA: TGTGCCTGGAGTGTGGAGCGGGGGGGCGGGTACGAGCAGTACTTC. The chain is built from TRBV30 and TRBJ2-7; 10 bases are shared with TRBD2. Germline V gives CDR1 GTSNPN, CDR2 SVGIG (reference sequence). V lost 0 bases and J lost 4; bases outside the gene matches: 6. The CDR3 loop spans 15 amino acids.

V is TRBV19 and J is TRBJ2-5; D is perhaps TRBD2 (6 bases). Germline V gene sequence: CDR1 LNHDA, CDR2 SQIVND (reference sequence). This CDR3 contains 13 residues. Trimming removed 5 bases at V and 5 bases at J, with 12 bases between. CDR3 region: CASSFGGPETQYF. The CDR3 DNA is TGTGCCAGTAGTTTCGGGGGTCCCGAGACCCAGTACTTC. The whole variable domain, filled in from reference TRBV19 and TRBJ2-5, reads DGGITQSPKYLFRKEGQNVTLSCEQNLNHDAMYWYRQDPGQGLRLIYYSQIVNDFQKGDIAEGYSVSREKKESFPLTVTSAQKNPTAFYLCASSFGGPETQYFGPGTRLLVL.

This clone was seen a few times. The rearrangement uses TRBV10-3 and TRBJ2-7, with D perhaps TRBD2 (5 bases). Germline V CDR1 and CDR2: ENHRY, SYGVKD. The V gene lost 4 bases and the J gene lost 6 bases, with 10 bases spanning the gap. The CDR3 extends over 12 amino acids. The chain's CDR3 is CAISGASSEQYF. CDR3 sequence (DNA): TGTGCCATCAGTGGGGCTAGCAGCGAGCAGTACTTC.

This clone is a singleton in its sample. This chain links TRBV15 with TRBJ2-3; D is ambiguous. The V end lost 1 base, the J end lost 6 bases, and 8 bases lay between the germline ends. The germline CDR1 and CDR2 sequences are LNHNV and YYDKDF (reference sequence). The CDR3 is 13 amino acids. This chain's CDR3 is CATSRVSPDTQYF. CDR3 coding DNA: TGTGCCACCAGCAGAGTCTCCCCCGATACGCAGTATTTT.

This rearrangement joins TRBV7-9 to TRBJ2-1; D remains unclear. Looked up from germline, CDR1 is SEHNR and CDR2 is FQNEAQ (reference sequence). The V end was cut by 5 bases, the J end by 4 bases, with 18 bases between. The CDR3 covers 16 residues. The CDR3 DNA reads as TGTGCCAGCAGCCGATACCCTAGTAGCCCATACAATGAGCAGTTCTTC. Translating gives CASSRYPSSPYNEQFF.

The CDR3 DNA follows: TGTGCCAGCAGCGAGACGGGGAACTGGGCTGAAGCTTTCTTT. Encoded protein: CASSETGNWAEAFF. This chain uses TRBV9 with TRBJ1-1, with D uncertain. V lost 3 bases, J lost 6 bases, and 15 bases lay in between. The CDR3 loop spans 14 amino acids. The germline V gene has CDR1 SGDLS and CDR2 YYNGEE. Looking up the rest from reference TRBV9 and TRBJ1-1 gives the full variable domain: DSGVTQTPKHLITATGQRVTLRCSPRSGDLSVYWYQQSLDQGLQFLIQYYNGEERAKGNILERFSAQQFPDLHSELNLSSLELGDSALYFCASSETGNWAEAFFGQGTRLTVV.

The rearrangement links TRBV7-9 to TRBJ1-1, with 9 positions matching TRBD1. Per the germline V gene, CDR1 is SEHNR and CDR2 is FQNEAQ (reference sequence). CDR3 size: 16 residues. Germline trimming cut 3 bases from V and 4 bases from J; bases unmatched to any gene: 9. The CDR3 here is CASSFDPGQGSTEAFF. In DNA, the CDR3 is TGTGCCAGCAGCTTTGACCCGGGACAGGGTAGCACTGAAGCTTTCTTT.

V gene TRBV6-1 combines with J gene TRBJ1-3, with D perhaps matching TRBD1 (5 bases). The germline V gene encodes CDR1 MNHNS and CDR2 SASEGT. The CDR3 is 14 residues long. V shed 6 bases and J shed 0 bases, with 9 bases lying between them. The CDR3 bases are TGTGCCAGCAGAGTTCAGGGCTCTGGAAACACCATATATTTT. Translation gives CASRVQGSGNTIYF.

V usage is TRBV5-4 and J usage is TRBJ1-2, with 8 positions matching TRBD1. V dropped 4 bases and J dropped 3; count of bases not matched to a gene: 8. This CDR3 has 15 residues. Germline V CDR1 and CDR2: SGHNT, YYREEE (reference sequence). CDR3 loop: CASSPALDRDYGYTF. The CDR3 DNA reads as TGTGCCAGCAGCCCCGCCTTGGACAGGGACTATGGCTACACCTTC.

With respect to this clone: The junction differs from germline at one of its ends, possibly a read error. The chain uses TRBV7-7 and TRBJ2-1; 12 positions match TRBD2. The CDR3 spans 15 residues. The germline V gene has CDR1 SSHAT and CDR2 FNYEAQ (reference sequence). The CDR3 here is CASSLARTSGVEQFF. The CDR3 bases are TGTGCTAGCAGCTTAGCTAGGACTAGCGGGGTCGAGCAGTTCTTC.

V and J are TRBV7-6 and TRBJ2-7, with D tentatively TRBD2 (6 bases). This CDR3 has 15 residues. V lost 5 bases and J lost 5, with 19 bases in between. CDR1 is SGHVS, CDR2 FNYEAQ, per germline. DNA of the CDR3: TGTGCCAGCAGCCCCCTTGGGGGGAGGAACGACGAGCAGTACTTC. Its translation: CASSPLGGRNDEQYF.

This clone was seen a few times. The V and J genes are TRBV14 and TRBJ2-7, with 9 bases fitting TRBD1. Germline loops: CDR1 SGHDN, CDR2 FVKESK. The CDR3 is made up of 16 amino acids. The junction had 8 bases not matched to a gene; V was cut back by 0 bases and J by 5 bases. The CDR3 region is CASSQDAGTGFHEQYF. CDR3 nucleotide sequence: TGTGCCAGCAGCCAAGACGCCGGGACAGGGTTCCACGAGCAGTACTTC.

The CDR3 loop is CASRTRLAGTDTQYF. The CDR3 nucleotides are TGTGCCAGCAGAACCCGGCTAGCGGGGACAGATACGCAGTATTTT. The rearrangement links TRBV7-2 to TRBJ2-3; 9 positions match TRBD2. V dropped 6 bases and J dropped 3; count of bases not matched to a gene: 7. The CDR3 spans 15 residues. Germline lookup yields CDR1 SGHTA and CDR2 FQGNSA.

The V gene is TRBV30, the J gene TRBJ2-3; 8 nucleotides align to TRBD2. Per germline, CDR1 GTSNPN and CDR2 SVGIG (reference sequence). V lost 4 bases, J lost 0 bases, and 15 bases stayed unmatched. The length of the CDR3 is 18 residues. The CDR3 DNA reads as TGTGCCTGGATGCGAGGAGCGGGAGAGATCACTAGCACAGATACGCAGTATTTT. Encoded protein: CAWMRGAGEITSTDTQYF. The complete variable domain, with remaining parts taken from reference TRBV30 and TRBJ2-3, reads SQTIHQWPATLVQPVGSPLSLECTVEGTSNPNLYWYRQAAGRGLQLLFYSVGIGQISSEVPQNLSASRPQDRQFILSSKKLLLSDSGFYLCAWMRGAGEITSTDTQYFGPGTRLTVL.